Following are 30 T cell receptor beta chains from one sample sequenced in a study of T cells after yellow fever vaccination. TCRdb used MiXCR to reprocess the 5' RACE reads, holding one entry per CDR3 protein. Here the sample spans around 300,000 distinct CDR3 sequences, about an eighth being singletons. The specimen was CD4+ T cells sorted from PBMCs, collected 45 days after the yellow fever booster vaccination. The source of these receptors is a man younger than 40 who received the YFV17D yellow fever vaccine.

This clonotype was seen only a few times. This rearrangement joins TRBV7-2 to TRBJ1-4; the D gene is possibly TRBD1 (6 bases). V was clipped by 5 bases and J by 8 bases, with 15 bases between them. CDR1 and CDR2 (germline): SGHTA, FQGNSA. The length of the CDR3 is 14 residues. The CDR3 loop reads CASSARGISEKLFF. The CDR3 DNA reads as TGTGCCAGCAGCGCAAGGGGGATCAGCGAAAAACTGTTTTTT.

The V call is TRBV7-8, the J call TRBJ1-6; 7 nucleotides agree with TRBD1. Per germline, CDR1 SGHVS and CDR2 FQNEAQ. The CDR3 extends over 16 amino acids. Trimming took 4 bases from V and 7 from J; bases not matched to a gene: 10. In DNA, the CDR3 is TGTGCCAGCAGCTCGGAACCCGGGACAGACAATTCACCCCTCCACTTT. The encoded protein is CASSSEPGTDNSPLHF.

The rearrangement links TRBV7-2 to TRBJ1-1; no firm D call. V was pared by 2 bases and J by 7 bases, with 8 bases between. Germline V gene data show CDR1 as SGHTA and CDR2 as FQGNSA. The CDR3 loop spans 12 amino acids. The CDR3 DNA reads TGTGCCAGCAGCTTAAGAGAGTTTGAAGCTTTCTTT. Translation: CASSLREFEAFF. The whole variable domain, remainder taken from reference TRBV7-2 and TRBJ1-1, is GAGVSQSPSNKVTEKGKDVELRCDPISGHTALYWYRQSLGQGLEFLIYFQGNSAPDKSGLPSDRFSAERTGGSVSTLTIQRTQQEDSAVYLCASSLREFEAFFGQGTRLTVV.

The chain carries TRBV7-8 and TRBJ2-1; 15 bases match TRBD2. V was pared by 7 bases and J by 5 bases, with 3 bases of the junction left unmatched. The germline CDR1 and CDR2 sequences are SGHVS and FQNEAQ. The CDR3 covers 15 residues. The CDR3: CASTGLAGGNNEQFF. DNA for the CDR3: TGTGCCAGCACAGGACTAGCGGGAGGGAACAATGAGCAGTTCTTC. Variable domain in full (rest from reference TRBV7-8 and TRBJ2-1): GAGVSQSPRYKVAKRGQDVALRCDPISGHVSLFWYQQALGQGPEFLTYFQNEAQLDKSGLPSDRFFAERPEGSVSTLKIQRTQQEDSAVYLCASTGLAGGNNEQFFGPGTRLTVL.

DNA for the CDR3: TGTGCCAGCAGCCCTTGGGGAGCGGGAGGGCCTAATGAGCAGTTCTTC. Protein: CASSPWGAGGPNEQFF. V usage is TRBV7-2 and J usage is TRBJ2-1; 10 positions match TRBD2. V lost 5 bases to trimming and J lost 7 bases; unmatched junction nucleotides: 11. The CDR3 has 16 amino acids. From germline, CDR1 is SGHTA and CDR2 FQGNSA.

This sequence joins TRBV15 and TRBJ2-6; 8 bases map to TRBD1. CDR3 length equals 18 residues. V trimming: 2 bases; J trimming: 0 bases; junction bases outside the gene matches: 6. Germline assignment: CDR1 LNHNV and CDR2 YYDKDF (reference sequence). The CDR3 region has the DNA TGTGCCACCAGCAGATCCGGGACAGGTCTCTCTGGGGCCAACGTCCTGACTTTC. Translating gives CATSRSGTGLSGANVLTF.

This clonotype was observed at least ten times. V is TRBV6-5 and J is TRBJ2-6, with D uncertain. Germline V lookup: CDR1 MNHEY, CDR2 SVGAGI. V lost 1 base and J lost 0, with 4 bases in between. The CDR3 runs 15 residues. CDR3 nucleotides: TGTGCCAGCAGTTACTACCGCTCTGGGGCCAACGTCCTGACTTTC. It translates to CASSYYRSGANVLTF.

In the case of this clonotype: One end of the junction varies from germline; a read error may be responsible. The rearrangement uses TRBV7-7 and TRBJ2-3; D ambiguous. Germline loops: CDR1 SSHAT, CDR2 FNYEAQ (reference sequence). CDR3 length: 14 residues. The CDR3 DNA is TGTGCTAGCAGCGCAACTGCTAGCACAGATACGCAGTATTTT. Translating it yields CASSATASTDTQYF.

The chain couples TRBV5-1 to TRBJ2-1, with D possibly TRBD2 on 5 matching bases. Looked up from germline, CDR1 is SGHRS and CDR2 is YFSETQ. This CDR3 is built from 14 residues. V lost 4 bases to trimming and J lost 6 bases, with 14 bases between them. The chain's CDR3 is CASSPANSANEQFF. CDR3 sequence (DNA): TGCGCCAGCAGCCCGGCGAATAGCGCCAATGAGCAGTTCTTC. The entire variable domain, with the rest obtained from reference TRBV5-1 and TRBJ2-1, is as follows: KAGVTQTPRYLIKTRGQQVTLSCSPISGHRSVSWYQQTPGQGLQFLFEYFSETQRNKGNFPGRFSGRQFSNSRSEMNVSTLELGDSALYLCASSPANSANEQFFGPGTRLTVL.

This clonotype was recorded a few times. The rearrangement joins TRBV2 to TRBJ1-5, with 7 nucleotides matching TRBD1. CDR1 and CDR2 from the germline V gene are SNHLY and FYNNEI. J was trimmed by 5 bases and V by 6 bases; bases with no gene match: 13. The length of the CDR3 is 16 residues. The CDR3 nucleotides read TGTGCCAGCAGGGGGTCCGGGACAGCTTCTTATCAGCCCCAGCATTTT. Protein sequence: CASRGSGTASYQPQHF.

The V gene is TRBV19, the J gene TRBJ2-3, with D possibly matching TRBD2 (5 bases). Trimming left V 3 bases short and J 4 bases short, with 20 bases between. The CDR3 spans 17 residues. Looked up from germline, CDR1 is LNHDA and CDR2 is SQIVND (reference sequence). The CDR3 region has the DNA TGTGCCAGTAGTATGGCCCTGGGTCGGCTAGCCGCAGATACGCAGTATTTT. The encoded protein is CASSMALGRLAADTQYF.

This clonotype has just a few counts. Here the CDR3 reads CSAASLGSGDFF. The CDR3 DNA reads TGCAGTGCCGCATCGCTTGGAAGCGGCGATTTCTTT. V gene TRBV20-1 combines with J gene TRBJ1-1, with D hard to call. This CDR3 is built from 12 residues. With 6 bases removed from V and 13 bases from J, the gap between germline ends came to 21 bases. Germline V gene sequence: CDR1 DFQATT, CDR2 SNEGSKA (reference sequence).

The gene calls are TRBV7-2 and TRBJ2-2; D could derive from TRBD1 or TRBD2 (5 bases each). CDR3 length: 16 residues. V was shortened by 4 bases and J by 7 bases, with 19 bases between the two germline ends. Germline CDR1 reads SGHTA; CDR2 reads FQGNSA. The CDR3 sequence: CASSSRATGTGGELFF. The CDR3, as DNA: TGTGCCAGCAGCTCAAGAGCTACCGGGACCGGCGGGGAGCTGTTTTTT.

The chain links TRBV7-3 to TRBJ1-1; maybe TRBD1 (6 bases). This CDR3 is 13 amino acids long. Germline loops: CDR1 SGHTA, CDR2 FQGTGA. Trimming took 5 bases from V and 3 from J, leaving 10 bases between them. CDR3 region: CASSKQGYTEAFF. The CDR3 DNA is TGTGCCAGCAGCAAACAGGGCTACACTGAAGCTTTCTTT.

This clonotype has more than one count but fewer than ten. This chain joins TRBV20-1 and TRBJ2-3; 7 nucleotides line up with TRBD2. V was pared by 6 bases and J by 5 bases, with 14 bases of the junction left unmatched. The germline V gene has CDR1 DFQATT and CDR2 SNEGSKA (reference sequence). This CDR3 contains 15 residues. CDR3 in DNA: TGCAGTGCCGGGAGGAAGGGGCTAGGGGTAGATACGCAGTATTTT. Translation: CSAGRKGLGVDTQYF.

This clonotype showed up just a few times. J is TRBJ2-3 and V is TRBV5-1; TRBD2 might be the D (6 bases). Looked up from germline, CDR1 is SGHRS and CDR2 is YFSETQ. V was shortened by 0 bases and J by 0 bases, with 8 bases between the two germline ends. The CDR3 spans 15 residues. The CDR3 sequence: CASSLAGLSTDTQYF. The DNA for the CDR3 is TGCGCCAGCAGCTTGGCGGGACTTAGCACAGATACGCAGTATTTT.

This chain uses TRBV20-1 with TRBJ2-3, with unresolved D. Trimming shortened V by 5 bases and J by 8 bases, and 17 bases separated the two germline ends. In germline, CDR1 is DFQATT, CDR2 SNEGSKA (reference sequence). This CDR3 has 13 residues. As DNA, the CDR3 is TGCAGTGCTCACATGTCCCCCTCGATTACGCAGTATTTT. Its protein product is CSAHMSPSITQYF.

This sequence joins TRBV27 and TRBJ2-2; 9 nucleotides align to TRBD1. J was trimmed by 0 bases and V by 6 bases; bases with no gene match: 2. The CDR3 extends over 15 amino acids. Germline CDR1 reads MNHEY; CDR2 reads SMNVEV (reference sequence). The CDR3 DNA sequence: TGTGCCAGCAGACAGGGGGCCCCGAACACCGGGGAGCTGTTTTTT. Amino acid sequence: CASRQGAPNTGELFF.

This clonotype was seen at least ten times. V and J are TRBV7-6 and TRBJ2-1; 7 bases fit TRBD1. The CDR3 contains 14 residues. V was clipped by 3 bases and J by 3 bases; unmatched bases: 2. The germline V gene has CDR1 SGHVS and CDR2 FNYEAQ. This chain's CDR3 is CASSFSGGYNEQFF. For the CDR3, the DNA is TGTGCCAGCAGCTTCTCAGGGGGCTACAATGAGCAGTTCTTC.

A few counts support this clonotype. The CDR3 DNA sequence: TGCAGTGCTATTGCCACCGGGACAAGAGTCTATGGCTACACCTTC. Residues: CSAIATGTRVYGYTF. The chain uses TRBV20-1 and TRBJ1-2; D might be TRBD1 (6 bases). This CDR3 is built from 15 residues. Germline V gives CDR1 DFQATT, CDR2 SNEGSKA (reference sequence). With 4 bases removed from V and 4 bases from J, the gap between germline ends came to 19 bases.

This clonotype has just a few counts. This chain links TRBV7-9 with TRBJ2-1; D unclear. The germline V gene has CDR1 SEHNR and CDR2 FQNEAQ (reference sequence). CDR3 length: 13 amino acids. V shed 7 bases and J shed 5 bases, with 12 bases lying between them. The CDR3 DNA reads TGTGCCAGCAACAGACGGCTAAACAATGAGCAGTTCTTC. Translating it yields CASNRRLNNEQFF.

This clonotype was seen a few times. The J gene is TRBJ2-7, the V gene TRBV19; tentative D call: TRBD1 (6 bases). Trimming removed 6 bases at V and 0 bases at J, with 12 bases between. The CDR3 runs to 14 residues. Germline assignment: CDR1 LNHDA and CDR2 SQIVND (reference sequence). The CDR3 DNA reads TGTGCCAGTAGGCTCAGGGGCTCCTCCTACGAGCAGTACTTC. Its protein is CASRLRGSSYEQYF. Full variable domain (outside the CDR3, taken from reference TRBV19 and TRBJ2-7): DGGITQSPKYLFRKEGQNVTLSCEQNLNHDAMYWYRQDPGQGLRLIYYSQIVNDFQKGDIAEGYSVSREKKESFPLTVTSAQKNPTAFYLCASRLRGSSYEQYFGPGTRLTVT.

This clonotype was counted a few times. This chain joins TRBV5-1 and TRBJ2-7; 8 bases line up with TRBD1. From germline, CDR1 is SGHRS and CDR2 YFSETQ. The CDR3 consists of 13 residues. J gave up 5 bases and V 4 bases, and 5 bases lay outside the gene matches. Written as DNA, the CDR3 is TGCGCCAGCAGCCTGCAGGGGGCCGACGAGCAGTACTTC. Amino acid sequence: CASSLQGADEQYF.

This clonotype has more than one count but fewer than ten. V usage is TRBV20-1 and J usage is TRBJ2-7, with D unresolved. Trimming cost V 3 bases and J 4 bases, with 7 bases left between them. Germline assignment: CDR1 DFQATT and CDR2 SNEGSKA (reference sequence). The CDR3 contains 11 residues. The CDR3 here is CSASRGYEQYF. The CDR3 DNA reads as TGCAGTGCTAGTCGCGGATACGAGCAGTACTTC.

This clonotype was counted a few times. This chain connects TRBV6-5 to TRBJ1-3; D might be TRBD1 (6 bases). CDR3 size: 15 residues. V lost 6 bases, J lost 0 bases, and 12 bases lay in between. Germline V lookup: CDR1 MNHEY, CDR2 SVGAGI. The CDR3 coding sequence is TGTGCCAGCAGCTTCGGACAGTCCTCTGGAAACACCATATATTTT. Its protein is CASSFGQSSGNTIYF.

The chain joins TRBV20-1 to TRBJ2-7; TRBD2 aligns across 7 bases. From germline, CDR1 is DFQATT and CDR2 SNEGSKA (reference sequence). CDR3 length: 13 amino acids. Trimming took 1 base from V and 0 from J; bases not matched to a gene: 0. The CDR3 is CSARAGGSYEQYF. The CDR3 nucleotides are TGCAGTGCTAGAGCGGGAGGCTCCTACGAGCAGTACTTC.

This clonotype occurred a few times. The chain joins TRBV11-2 to TRBJ2-2; D ambiguous. The length of the CDR3 is 12 residues. CDR1 is SGHAT, CDR2 FQNNGV, per germline. The ends were cut back, 5 bases at V and 6 bases at J, with 7 bases in the middle. CDR3 nucleotides: TGTGCCAGCAGCCCCAAGTCCGGGGAGCTGTTTTTT. Amino acids: CASSPKSGELFF.

This clonotype appeared a few times. The V and J genes are TRBV20-1 and TRBJ1-5; 7 positions agree with TRBD1. The length of the CDR3 is 14 residues. With V trimmed by 4 bases and J by 4 bases, 7 bases remained unmatched. The germline V gene has CDR1 DFQATT and CDR2 SNEGSKA (reference sequence). The CDR3 loop reads CSATDRAGNQPQHF. The CDR3, as DNA: TGCAGTGCTACTGACAGGGCAGGGAATCAGCCCCAGCATTTT.

The chain is built from TRBV12-3 or TRBV12-4 and TRBJ2-1; D unresolved. The CDR3 is 11 residues long. The V and J ends lost 6 bases and 12 bases respectively, with 12 bases between them. The DNA of the CDR3 is TGTGCCAGCAGCCGTCTACAGCGGCAGTTCTTC. Translation gives CASSRLQRQFF.

This clonotype was counted only a few times. This chain joins TRBV20-1 and TRBJ2-5; 12 bases match TRBD2. The V segment lost 5 bases and the J segment 0 bases; nucleotides outside the gene matches: 4. The CDR3 sequence is 15 residues long. CDR1 is DFQATT, CDR2 SNEGSKA, per germline (reference sequence). In DNA, the CDR3 is TGCAGTGCTCAGGGACTAGCGGGCCACCAAGAGACCCAGTACTTC. Translation: CSAQGLAGHQETQYF.